The 29 T cell receptor beta chains below were found in one sample sequenced in a study of vaccination and CD4 T cells after COVID-19. The treatment: roughly nine-day PBMC culture with coronavirus spike peptide pools or control peptides (ViraFEST assay). At the Johns Hopkins FTIC core, DNA taken from cultured CD4+ T cells was sequenced by way of the Oncomine TCR Beta short-read assay. Each CDR3 protein is one row after TCRdb ran MiXCR on the PCR reads. The sample includes about 20,000 distinct CDR3 sequences, 70% of them seen just once. Their cognate antigens are unknown. What was sequenced was CD4+ T cells from blood, cultured in vitro. These receptors originate from a human donor who had recovered from COVID-19.

The chain carries TRBV7-2 and TRBJ1-4; no clear D gene. CDR1 is SGHTA and CDR2 is FQGNSA in the germline V gene. The CDR3 is 15 residues long. The ends were cut back, 1 base at V and 3 bases at J, with 9 bases in the middle. CDR3 in DNA: TGTGCCAGCAGCTTAGTAGGCAGCCCTAATGAAAAACTGTTTTTT. This encodes CASSLVGSPNEKLFF.

By proportion, this clonotype is medium-sized. The chain carries TRBV24-1 and TRBJ2-1; 7 bases are a match to TRBD2. The CDR3 is 14 residues long. J was trimmed by 10 bases and V by 4 bases; bases with no gene match: 9. Germline loops: CDR1 KGHDR, CDR2 SFDVKD. Here the CDR3 DNA reads TGTGCCACCAGTGACGCGACTAGCTTAAGGGAGCAGTTCTTC. It specifies CATSDATSLREQFF.

The J gene is TRBJ2-5, the V gene TRBV27, with 9 bases aligning to TRBD1. This CDR3 comprises 15 residues. CDR1 is MNHEY, CDR2 SMNVEV, per germline (reference sequence). J lost 6 bases, V lost 8 bases, and 13 bases had no gene match. The CDR3 here is CASGGGQQGAKTQYF. For the CDR3, the DNA is TGTGCCAGCGGGGGAGGGCAACAGGGGGCGAAGACCCAGTACTTC.

The V call is TRBV2, the J call TRBJ1-6; 7 bases match TRBD1. The CDR3 consists of 15 residues. V trimming: 8 bases; J trimming: 10 bases; junction bases outside the gene matches: 14. Germline V gene data show CDR1 as SNHLY and CDR2 as FYNNEI. The CDR3 sequence is CASLQGLAGNSPLHF. In DNA, the CDR3 is TGTGCCAGCCTACAGGGGCTCGCCGGAAACTCACCCCTCCACTTT.

This chain links TRBV28 with TRBJ1-1; D call uncertain. The germline V gene encodes CDR1 MDHEN and CDR2 SYDVKM. CDR3 length: 12 residues. V was pared by 4 bases and J by 5 bases, with 8 bases between. The CDR3 DNA follows: TGTGCCAGCAGTTGGTGGGGTACTGAAGCTTTCTTT. Encoded protein: CASSWWGTEAFF.

The rearrangement uses TRBV28 and TRBJ1-1; possible D gene TRBD1, 5 bases. This CDR3 region has 14 residues. V was shortened by 6 bases and J by 11 bases, with 22 bases between the two germline ends. Germline CDR1 reads MDHEN; CDR2 reads SYDVKM. The CDR3 DNA reads TGTGCCAGCAGCCGAACCCTGACAGTGTATGCGGCTTTCTTT. Its translation: CASSRTLTVYAAFF.

This clonotype has more than one count but fewer than ten. The chain combines TRBV15 with TRBJ1-5; no clear D. Germline CDR1 LNHNV, CDR2 YYDKDF (reference sequence). The CDR3 consists of 16 residues. V shed 1 base and J shed 4 bases, with 14 bases lying between them. The CDR3 DNA is TGTGCCACCAGCAGAGGAGCTTTGGGAGAGAATCAGCCCCAGCATTTT. Encoded protein: CATSRGALGENQPQHF.

The chain joins TRBV28 to TRBJ1-1; TRBD1 matches 7 bases. Trimming cost V 8 bases and J 5 bases; bases outside gene matches: 8. This CDR3 has 13 amino acids. Per germline, CDR1 MDHEN and CDR2 SYDVKM. CDR3 loop: CASGSDRRTEAFF. CDR3 bases: TGTGCCAGCGGGTCGGACAGGAGAACTGAAGCTTTCTTT.

The chain links TRBV28 to TRBJ2-5, with D maybe TRBD1 (6 bases). The CDR3 contains 14 residues. The germline V gene has CDR1 MDHEN and CDR2 SYDVKM. V was cut by 8 bases and J by 5 bases, with 18 bases left in between. The CDR3 loop reads CASRGLQGSETQYF. The CDR3 DNA follows: TGTGCCAGCCGAGGCCTCCAGGGGAGTGAGACCCAGTACTTC. The variable domain in full, with the rest retrieved from reference TRBV28 and TRBJ2-5, is DVKVTQSSRYLVKRTGEKVFLECVQDMDHENMFWYRQDPGLGLRLIYFSYDVKMKEKGDIPEGYSVSREKKERFSLILESASTNQTSMYLCASRGLQGSETQYFGPGTRLLVL.

This clonotype was seen only once. The chain joins TRBV6-2 or TRBV6-3 to TRBJ1-6, with D perhaps TRBD1 (6 bases). The CDR3 runs to 16 residues. Trimming pared 7 bases from V and 0 bases from J, leaving 13 bases between. CDR1 is MNHEY, CDR2 SVGEGT, per germline. Here the CDR3 DNA reads TGTGCCAGCACCGAAGGGGGGAGCTCCTATAATTCACCCCTCCACTTT. It specifies CASTEGGSSYNSPLHF.

This clonotype occurred once. The rearrangement uses TRBV19 and TRBJ1-5; TRBD1 aligns across 8 bases. This CDR3 is 14 amino acids long. J gave up 6 bases and V 3 bases, and 4 bases lay outside the gene matches. Per the germline V gene, CDR1 is LNHDA and CDR2 is SQIVND (reference sequence). In DNA, the CDR3 is TGTGCCAGTAGTATCAGGGGGCAGGGTCAGCCCCAGCATTTT. It encodes CASSIRGQGQPQHF.

The genes are TRBV15 and TRBJ2-3, with a possible D match to TRBD2 (6 bases). The V and J ends lost 1 base and 5 bases respectively, with 16 bases between them. The CDR3 has 16 residues. In germline, CDR1 is LNHNV, CDR2 YYDKDF (reference sequence). DNA of the CDR3: TGTGCCACCAGCAGAGTTCTAGCGAGAAAGCGAGATACGCAGTATTTT. It specifies CATSRVLARKRDTQYF.

The gene calls are TRBV2 and TRBJ1-5; D not certain. Trimming stripped 4 bases from V and 0 bases from J, with 10 bases between. Germline CDR1 SNHLY, CDR2 FYNNEI. The CDR3 has 15 residues. This CDR3 is CASSARSGSNQPQHF. CDR3 coding DNA: TGTGCCAGCAGTGCCAGGTCCGGTAGCAATCAGCCCCAGCATTTT.

The CDR3 nucleotides read TGTGCCAGCACCCGGGGCGGATCTACTGGCACTGAAGCTTTCTTT. Translated: CASTRGGSTGTEAFF. V is TRBV2 and J is TRBJ1-1; D perhaps matches TRBD1 (5 bases). The CDR3 totals 15 residues. CDR1 SNHLY and CDR2 FYNNEI come from the germline V gene. V was shortened by 7 bases and J by 4 bases, with 19 bases between the two germline ends.

The chain combines TRBV2 with TRBJ2-2, with 7 positions matching TRBD2. V trimming: 4 bases; J trimming: 2 bases; junction bases outside the gene matches: 4. Per the germline V gene, CDR1 is SNHLY and CDR2 is FYNNEI. CDR3 length: 15 residues. The CDR3 bases are TGTGCCAGCAGTGCTAGCGGACTTAACACCGGGGAGCTGTTTTTT. It encodes CASSASGLNTGELFF.

This chain links TRBV5-4 with TRBJ2-1; perhaps TRBD1 as D (6 bases). The CDR3 sequence is 16 residues long. Germline V CDR1 and CDR2: SGHNT, YYREEE (reference sequence). V lost 8 bases to trimming and J lost 0 bases, with 18 bases between them. The CDR3, as DNA: TGTGCCAGAGCCCTCAGGGGACCCCTCTCCTACAATGAGCAGTTCTTC. Translation: CARALRGPLSYNEQFF.

The chain recombines TRBV20-1 with TRBJ2-2; D is possibly TRBD2 (6 bases). Germline values: CDR1 DFQATT, CDR2 SNEGSKA (reference sequence). Trimming took off 1 base at V and 7 bases at J, with 7 bases between the two ends. The length of the CDR3 is 12 residues. The CDR3 coding sequence is TGCAGTGCTAGAGCGGGGGTCGGGGAGCTGTTTTTT. It translates to CSARAGVGELFF.

This clonotype was counted only a few times. V and J are TRBV20-1 and TRBJ1-5; D ambiguous. V shed 3 bases and J shed 7 bases, with 16 bases lying between them. From germline, CDR1 is DFQATT and CDR2 SNEGSKA (reference sequence). CDR3 length: 14 amino acids. The CDR3 DNA reads as TGCAGTGCTAGCACCGAAACCTCCAGACAGCCCCAGCATTTT. Amino acid sequence: CSASTETSRQPQHF.

This clonotype was detected only a few times. The rearrangement uses TRBV28 and TRBJ1-2; D is unclear. This CDR3 contains 12 residues. V lost 7 bases to trimming and J lost 1 base, with 7 bases between them. Germline V gene lookup returns CDR1 MDHEN and CDR2 SYDVKM. This chain's CDR3 is CASMESNYGYTF. The CDR3 nucleotides are TGTGCCAGCATGGAGAGTAACTATGGCTACACCTTC.

The V and J genes are TRBV27 and TRBJ1-5; no definite D call. The CDR3 extends over 14 amino acids. Germline CDR1 MNHEY, CDR2 SMNVEV (reference sequence). The V and J ends lost 1 base and 0 bases respectively, with 4 bases between them. CDR3 DNA sequence: TGTGCCAGCAGTTTATGGTATAGCAATCAGCCCCAGCATTTT. Residues: CASSLWYSNQPQHF.

The chain recombines TRBV20-1 with TRBJ1-2, with 7 positions matching TRBD1. CDR3 length: 17 amino acids. Germline V gives CDR1 DFQATT, CDR2 SNEGSKA (reference sequence). The J segment lost 8 bases and the V segment lost 0 bases, leaving 18 bases of the junction unmatched. In DNA, the CDR3 is TGCAGTGCTAGAGACGTTAAGGATAGGGGGCGGGGAGGAGGCTACACCTTC. It yields the protein CSARDVKDRGRGGGYTF.

The chain uses TRBV11-3 and TRBJ2-7; D unresolved. Germline values: CDR1 SGHNT, CDR2 YENEEA. The V end was cut by 0 bases, the J end by 3 bases, with 6 bases between. There are 13 residues in the CDR3. The CDR3 sequence is CASSLDPFYEQYF. The CDR3, as DNA: TGTGCCAGCAGCTTAGATCCCTTCTACGAGCAGTACTTC.

V usage is TRBV20-1 and J usage is TRBJ1-2; D is ambiguous. The CDR3 consists of 15 residues. V was shortened by 2 bases and J by 5 bases, with 18 bases between the two germline ends. Germline V gene sequence: CDR1 DFQATT, CDR2 SNEGSKA (reference sequence). CDR3 bases: TGCAGTGCTAGATCCCGGACTGGGTTTTGGTATGGCTACACCTTC. Translated: CSARSRTGFWYGYTF.

This clonotype was observed a few times. The rearrangement joins TRBV24-1 to TRBJ2-5, with 7 bases lining up with TRBD1. Germline CDR1 reads KGHDR; CDR2 reads SFDVKD. V lost 4 bases to trimming and J lost 2 bases; unmatched junction nucleotides: 6. CDR3 length: 15 amino acids. In DNA form, the CDR3 reads TGTGCCACCAGTGACCGGGACAGCTCGCAAGAGACCCAGTACTTC. This codes for CATSDRDSSQETQYF.

This clonotype has a handful of counts. The chain employs TRBV20-1 and TRBJ1-5; D is ambiguous. CDR3 length: 12 residues. From germline, CDR1 is DFQATT and CDR2 SNEGSKA (reference sequence). V lost 5 bases, J lost 3 bases, and 8 bases lay in between. CDR3 region: CSAVTDNQPQHF. The CDR3 DNA reads as TGCAGTGCTGTGACTGACAATCAGCCCCAGCATTTT.

The chain employs TRBV5-4 and TRBJ2-2, with 8 bases aligning to TRBD1. Germline V gives CDR1 SGHNT, CDR2 YYREEE (reference sequence). This CDR3 is built from 15 residues. V was pared by 2 bases and J by 5 bases, with 5 bases of the junction left unmatched. Here the CDR3 reads CASSLNRDRTGELFF. The CDR3 DNA sequence: TGTGCCAGCAGCTTAAACCGGGACAGGACCGGGGAGCTGTTTTTT.

The V gene is TRBV7-9, the J gene TRBJ2-3; the D is unclear. The V and J ends lost 3 bases and 4 bases respectively, with 11 bases between them. The CDR3 totals 14 residues. The germline V gene encodes CDR1 SEHNR and CDR2 FQNEAQ (reference sequence). Here the CDR3 DNA reads TGTGCCAGCAGCTTTTTTCTCGATTCAGATACGCAGTATTTT. Its translation: CASSFFLDSDTQYF.

The chain links TRBV6-5 to TRBJ1-5, with D unresolved. V lost 0 bases, J lost 6 bases, and 9 bases lay in between. CDR3 size: 14 residues. CDR1 is MNHEY, CDR2 SVGAGI, per germline. In nucleotides, the CDR3 is TGTGCCAGCAGTTACTCGGCGACGGGTCAGCCCCAGCATTTT. Amino acid sequence: CASSYSATGQPQHF.

The chain carries TRBV6-2 or TRBV6-3 and TRBJ2-1; 7 bases match TRBD2. Germline-derived CDR1 and CDR2 are MNHEY and SVGEGT. V dropped 2 bases and J dropped 5; count of bases not matched to a gene: 6. This CDR3 is built from 15 residues. CDR3 in DNA: TGTGCCAGCAGTTACATAGGACTAGGGCACAATGAGCAGTTCTTC. Amino acid sequence: CASSYIGLGHNEQFF.